The 5 T cell receptor beta chains presented below share a single source sample, sequenced in a study of PD-1 blockade in classical Hodgkin lymphoma. Repertoires were generated with immunoSEQ multiplex PCR, while TCRdb's copy carries only in-frame clones and drops some. This table holds 10,000 to 15,000 clones, almost 90% found once. Every single patient, without exception, relapsed after autologous stem cell transplantation, and brentuximab vedotin exposure varied. Thawed PBMCs underwent magnetic negative selection to yield purified CD4+ T cells. The sample here was CD4+ T cells from blood, taken at baseline. The receptors were sampled from a human donor with classical Hodgkin lymphoma.

This chain joins TRBV25-1 and TRBJ1-6; 10 bases are a match to TRBD1. The junction had 6 bases not matched to a gene; V was cut back by 4 bases and J by 9 bases. CDR3 size: 15 residues. The germline V gene encodes CDR1 MGHDK and CDR2 SYGVNS. DNA of the CDR3: TGTGCCAGCAGTGCCTCCGGGACAGGGGTTTCACCCCTCCACTTT. This codes for CASSASGTGVSPLHF.

The CDR3 region is CASSLDGGRAHEQFF. CDR3 sequence (DNA): TGTGCCAGCAGCTTAGATGGGGGAAGGGCGCATGAGCAGTTCTTC. This chain joins TRBV11-2 and TRBJ2-1; D could derive from TRBD1 or TRBD2 (5 bases each). Trimming removed 0 bases at V and 8 bases at J, with 14 bases between. The germline gives CDR1 SGHAT, CDR2 FQNNGV. CDR3 size: 15 residues.

V is TRBV11-2 and J is TRBJ1-2; D unclear. Germline CDR1 and CDR2: SGHAT and FQNNGV. Deletions cut 1 base from V and 7 bases from J, with 7 bases between. The CDR3 contains 12 residues. CDR3 amino acids: CASSLVGGGYTF. Here the CDR3 DNA reads TGTGCCAGCAGCTTAGTGGGTGGTGGCTACACCTTC.

This clone appeared once. The rearrangement joins TRBV28 to TRBJ1-2, with a tentative D call TRBD1 (6 bases). This CDR3 has 12 residues. V was pared by 0 bases and J by 7 bases, with 6 bases between. The germline V gene encodes CDR1 MDHEN and CDR2 SYDVKM. The CDR3: CASSLCRGGYTF. DNA for the CDR3: TGTGCCAGCAGTTTATGCAGGGGTGGCTACACCTTC.

The chain is built from TRBV28 and TRBJ1-5; 7 bases fit TRBD1. The CDR3 length is 14 residues. V lost 6 bases, J lost 4 bases, and 6 bases stayed unmatched. Germline CDR1 and CDR2: MDHEN and SYDVKM. Written as DNA, the CDR3 is TGTGCCAGCAGGACCGCAGGGGGGAATCAGCCCCAGCATTTT. Its protein product is CASRTAGGNQPQHF.